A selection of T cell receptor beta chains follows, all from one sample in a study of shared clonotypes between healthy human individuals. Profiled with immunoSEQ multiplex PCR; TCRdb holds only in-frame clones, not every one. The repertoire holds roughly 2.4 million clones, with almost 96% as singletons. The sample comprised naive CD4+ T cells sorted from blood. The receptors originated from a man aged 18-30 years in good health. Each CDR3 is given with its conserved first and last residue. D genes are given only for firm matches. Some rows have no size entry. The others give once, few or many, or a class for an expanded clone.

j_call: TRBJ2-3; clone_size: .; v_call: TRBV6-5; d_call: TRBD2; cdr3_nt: TGTGCCAGCAGTTCGAATATAGCGGGAGTATCAGATACGCAGTATTTT; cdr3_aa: CASSSNIAGVSDTQYF
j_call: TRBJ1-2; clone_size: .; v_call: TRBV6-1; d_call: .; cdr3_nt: TGTGCCAGCAGTGGGCGGCAGAACTATGGCTACACCTTC; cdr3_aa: CASSGRQNYGYTF
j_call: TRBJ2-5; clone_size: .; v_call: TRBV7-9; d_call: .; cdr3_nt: TGTGCCAGCACCTTCCAGGGCCGGGGGTTGGAGACCCAGTACTTC; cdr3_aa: CASTFQGRGLETQYF
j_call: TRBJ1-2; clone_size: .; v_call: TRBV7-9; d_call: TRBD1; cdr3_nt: TGTGCCAGCAGCTTAGAAGGGGGCACTACCTATGGCTACACCTTC; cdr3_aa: CASSLEGGTTYGYTF
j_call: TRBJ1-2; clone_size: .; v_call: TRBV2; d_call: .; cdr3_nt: TGTGCCAGCAGTGAGGGTTTCCTCTATGGCTACACCTTC; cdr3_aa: CASSEGFLYGYTF
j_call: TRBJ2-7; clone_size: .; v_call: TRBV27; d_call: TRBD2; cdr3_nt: TGTGCCAGCTGGGCTAGCGGGACGCGCTACGAGCAGTACTTC; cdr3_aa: CASWASGTRYEQYF
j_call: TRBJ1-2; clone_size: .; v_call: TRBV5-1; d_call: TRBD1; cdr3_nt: TGCGCCAGCAGCTCCGGGACAGGGTACTACTATGGCTACACCTTC; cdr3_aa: CASSSGTGYYYGYTF
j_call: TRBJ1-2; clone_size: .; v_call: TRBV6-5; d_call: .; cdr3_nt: TGTGCCAGCAGTGAGGCTAGGGGGGGCTACACCTTC; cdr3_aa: CASSEARGGYTF
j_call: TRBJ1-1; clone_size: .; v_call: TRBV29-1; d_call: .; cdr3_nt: TGCAGCGTTCCGGGACGGACTGAAGCTTTCTTT; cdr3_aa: CSVPGRTEAFF
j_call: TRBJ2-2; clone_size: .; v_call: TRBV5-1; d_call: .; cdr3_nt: TGCGCCAGCAGCCCTTCCCGTTGGGACACCGGGGAGCTGTTTTTT; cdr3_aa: CASSPSRWDTGELFF
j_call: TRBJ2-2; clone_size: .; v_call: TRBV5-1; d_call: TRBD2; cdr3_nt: TGCGCCAGCAGCTTGTCAGCTAGCGGGAGCTGGGAGCTGTTTTTT; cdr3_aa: CASSLSASGSWELFF
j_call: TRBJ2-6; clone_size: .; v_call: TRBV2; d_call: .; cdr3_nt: TGTGCCAGCAGTGGTACAGAGTCTGGGGCCAACGTCCTGACTTTC; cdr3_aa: CASSGTESGANVLTF
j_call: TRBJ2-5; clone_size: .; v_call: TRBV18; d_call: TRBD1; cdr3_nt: TGTGCCAGCTCACCCTCACAGGGGAAACAAGAGACCCAGTACTTC; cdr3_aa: CASSPSQGKQETQYF
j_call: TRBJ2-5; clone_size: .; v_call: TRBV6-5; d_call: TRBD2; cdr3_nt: TGTGCCAGCAGCCCCGGGAGGGTAGCTCAAGAGACCCAGTACTTC; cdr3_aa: CASSPGRVAQETQYF
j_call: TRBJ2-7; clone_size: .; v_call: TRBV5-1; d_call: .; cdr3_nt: TGCGCCAGCTCGGTCGACAGACCCTCCTACGAGCAGTACTTC; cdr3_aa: CASSVDRPSYEQYF
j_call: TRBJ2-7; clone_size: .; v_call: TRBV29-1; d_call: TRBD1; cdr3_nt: TGCAGCGTAAGGGACAGGAGCTCCTACGAGCAGTACTTC; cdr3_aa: CSVRDRSSYEQYF
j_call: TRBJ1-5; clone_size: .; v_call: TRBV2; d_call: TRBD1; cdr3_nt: TGTGCCAGCAGAAGGACAGGGGCTAGCAATCAGCCCCAGCATTTT; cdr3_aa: CASRRTGASNQPQHF
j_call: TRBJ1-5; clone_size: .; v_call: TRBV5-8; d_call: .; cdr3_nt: TGTGCCAGCAGCTTGAGCGGGAATCAGCCCCAGCATTTT; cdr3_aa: CASSLSGNQPQHF
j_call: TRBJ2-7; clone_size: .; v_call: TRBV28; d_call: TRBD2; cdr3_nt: TGTGCCAGCAGCCAGTCTGGCGGGGGTACCTACGAGCAGTACTTC; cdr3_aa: CASSQSGGGTYEQYF
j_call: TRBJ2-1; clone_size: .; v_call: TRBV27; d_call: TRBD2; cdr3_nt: TGTGCCAGCAGTTTAAGAGCGGGAGCTCTCGATGAGCAGTTCTTC; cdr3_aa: CASSLRAGALDEQFF
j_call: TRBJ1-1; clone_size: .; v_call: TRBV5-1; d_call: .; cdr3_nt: TGCGCCAGCAGCTTGGCGACCAGAGTGAACACTGAAGCTTTCTTT; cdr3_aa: CASSLATRVNTEAFF
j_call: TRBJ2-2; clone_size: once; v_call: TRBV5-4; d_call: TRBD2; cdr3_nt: TGTGCCAGCAGCTTTGGGGGAATAGCGGGGTTCCCCGGGGAGCTGTTTTTT; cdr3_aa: CASSFGGIAGFPGELFF
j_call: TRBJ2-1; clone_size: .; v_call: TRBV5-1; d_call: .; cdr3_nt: TGCGCCAGCAATATTGGGGGGCCTCTCTACAATGAGCAGTTCTTC; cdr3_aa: CASNIGGPLYNEQFF
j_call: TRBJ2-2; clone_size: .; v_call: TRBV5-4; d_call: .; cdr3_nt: TGTGCCAGCAGCTTACCGACCGGGACCGGGGAGCTGTTTTTT; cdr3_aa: CASSLPTGTGELFF
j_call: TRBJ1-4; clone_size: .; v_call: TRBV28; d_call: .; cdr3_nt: TGTGCCAGCAGTTTTCTCACCCCTGGGAAACTGTTTTTT; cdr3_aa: CASSFLTPGKLFF
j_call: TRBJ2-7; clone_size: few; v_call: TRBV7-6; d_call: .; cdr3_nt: TGTGCCAGCAGCTTCCAGGGCGAGCAGTACTTC; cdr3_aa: CASSFQGEQYF
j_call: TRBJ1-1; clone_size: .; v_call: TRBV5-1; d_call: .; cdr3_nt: TGCGCCAGCTCCAGCAGATCCGTCAGTGGAACCACTGAAGCTTTCTTT; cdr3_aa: CASSSRSVSGTTEAFF
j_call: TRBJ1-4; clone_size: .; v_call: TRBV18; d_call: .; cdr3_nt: TGTGCCAGCTCACCCTATAAGAATGAAAAACTGTTTTTT; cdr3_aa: CASSPYKNEKLFF
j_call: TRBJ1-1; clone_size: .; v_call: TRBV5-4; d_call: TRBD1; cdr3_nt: TGTGCCAGCAGCGGGTGGACAGGGGAGAACACTGAAGCTTTCTTT; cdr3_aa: CASSGWTGENTEAFF
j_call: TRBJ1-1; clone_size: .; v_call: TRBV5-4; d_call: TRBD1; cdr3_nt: TGTGCCAGCAGCCCGACCCTCGACAGGGGGGTCACTGAAGCTTTCTTT; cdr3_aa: CASSPTLDRGVTEAFF
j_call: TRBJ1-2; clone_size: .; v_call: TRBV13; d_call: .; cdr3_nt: TGTGCCAGCAGCTTCTTGAGGGGGGATCTTGGCTACACCTTC; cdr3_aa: CASSFLRGDLGYTF
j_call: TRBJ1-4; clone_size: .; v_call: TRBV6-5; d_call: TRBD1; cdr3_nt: TGTGCCAGCAGTCCCGTCCAGGGGGGGGTTGGAAAACTGTTTTTT; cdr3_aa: CASSPVQGGVGKLFF
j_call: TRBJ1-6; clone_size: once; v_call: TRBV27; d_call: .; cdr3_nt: TGTGCCAGCAGTTTAGGCGAGAGCTCCTATAATTCACCCCTCCACTTT; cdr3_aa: CASSLGESSYNSPLHF
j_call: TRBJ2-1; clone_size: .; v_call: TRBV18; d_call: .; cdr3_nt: TGTGCCAGCTCACCGGGTCAGGGGAGCGCAATGGAGCAGTTCTTC; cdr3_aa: CASSPGQGSAMEQFF
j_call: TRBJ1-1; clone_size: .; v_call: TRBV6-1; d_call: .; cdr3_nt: TGTGCCAGCAGTGAATTGCAACTGATCACTGAAGCTTTCTTT; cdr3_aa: CASSELQLITEAFF
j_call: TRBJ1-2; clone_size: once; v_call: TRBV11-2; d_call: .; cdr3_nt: TGTGCCAGCAGCTTAGGACACAGCTATGGCTACACCTTC; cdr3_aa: CASSLGHSYGYTF
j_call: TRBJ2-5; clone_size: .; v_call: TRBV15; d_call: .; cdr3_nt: TGTGCCACCGCTACAGGGTTAATCGAGACCCAGTACTTC; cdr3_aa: CATATGLIETQYF
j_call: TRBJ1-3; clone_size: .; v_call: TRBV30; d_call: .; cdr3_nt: TGTGCCTGGAGTGTATCCATGAGCTCTGGAAACACCATATATTTT; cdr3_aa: CAWSVSMSSGNTIYF
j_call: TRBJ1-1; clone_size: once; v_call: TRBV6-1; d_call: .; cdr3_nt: TGTGCCAGCAGGGTGGGGACACCTGCGAACACTGAAGCTTTCTTT; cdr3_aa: CASRVGTPANTEAFF
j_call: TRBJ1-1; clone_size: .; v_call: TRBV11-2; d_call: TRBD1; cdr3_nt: TGTGCCAGCAGTTTTGGGACAGTCAACACTGAAGCTTTCTTT; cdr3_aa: CASSFGTVNTEAFF
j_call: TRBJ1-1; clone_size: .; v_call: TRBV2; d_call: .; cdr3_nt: TGTGCCAGCAGTGAATTCAGGGCTACTGAAGCTTTCTTT; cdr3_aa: CASSEFRATEAFF